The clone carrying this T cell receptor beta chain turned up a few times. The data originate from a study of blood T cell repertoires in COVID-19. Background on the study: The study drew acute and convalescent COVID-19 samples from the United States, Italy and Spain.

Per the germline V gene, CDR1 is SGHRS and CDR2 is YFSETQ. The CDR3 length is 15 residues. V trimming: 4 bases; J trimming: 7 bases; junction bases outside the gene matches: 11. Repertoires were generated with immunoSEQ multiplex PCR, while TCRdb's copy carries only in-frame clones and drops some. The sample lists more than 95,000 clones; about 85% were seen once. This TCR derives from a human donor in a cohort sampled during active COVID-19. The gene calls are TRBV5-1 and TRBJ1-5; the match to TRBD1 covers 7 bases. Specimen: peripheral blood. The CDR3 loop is CASSTTTGQGQPQHF. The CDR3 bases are TGCGCCAGCAGCACCACGACAGGGCAGGGCCAGCCCCAGCATTTT.